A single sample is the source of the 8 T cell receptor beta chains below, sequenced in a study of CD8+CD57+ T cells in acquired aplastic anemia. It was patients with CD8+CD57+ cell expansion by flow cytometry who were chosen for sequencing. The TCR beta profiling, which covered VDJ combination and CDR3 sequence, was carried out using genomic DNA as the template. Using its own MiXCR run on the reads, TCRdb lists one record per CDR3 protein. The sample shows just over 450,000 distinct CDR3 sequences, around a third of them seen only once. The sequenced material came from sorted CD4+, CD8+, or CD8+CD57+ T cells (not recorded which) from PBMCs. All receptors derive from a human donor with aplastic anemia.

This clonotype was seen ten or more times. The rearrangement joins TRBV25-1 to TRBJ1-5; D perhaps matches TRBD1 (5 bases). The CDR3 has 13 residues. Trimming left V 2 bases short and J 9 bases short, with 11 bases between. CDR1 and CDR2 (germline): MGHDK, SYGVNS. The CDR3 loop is CASSEAQTGPQHF. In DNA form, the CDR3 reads TGTGCCAGCAGTGAAGCCCAAACAGGGCCCCAGCATTTT.

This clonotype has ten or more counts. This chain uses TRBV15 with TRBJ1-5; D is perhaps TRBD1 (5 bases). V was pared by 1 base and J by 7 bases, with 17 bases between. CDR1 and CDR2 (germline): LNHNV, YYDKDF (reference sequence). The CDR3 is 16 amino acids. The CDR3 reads CATSRVVGSGGQPQHF. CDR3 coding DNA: TGTGCCACCAGCAGAGTGGTAGGCAGTGGGGGACAGCCCCAGCATTTT. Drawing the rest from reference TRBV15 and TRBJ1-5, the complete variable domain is DAMVIQNPRYQVTQFGKPVTLSCSQTLNHNVMYWYQQKSSQAPKLLFHYYDKDFNNEADTPDNFQSRRPNTSFCFLDIRSPGLGDTAMYLCATSRVVGSGGQPQHFGDGTRLSIL.

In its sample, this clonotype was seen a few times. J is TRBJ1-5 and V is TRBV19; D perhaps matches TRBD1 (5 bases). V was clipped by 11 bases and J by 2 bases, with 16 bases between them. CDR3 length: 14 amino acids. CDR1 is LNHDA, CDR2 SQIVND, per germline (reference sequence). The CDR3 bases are TGTGCCTGGAGCATTCGACAGCGCAATCAGCCCCAGCATTTT. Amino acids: CAWSIRQRNQPQHF.

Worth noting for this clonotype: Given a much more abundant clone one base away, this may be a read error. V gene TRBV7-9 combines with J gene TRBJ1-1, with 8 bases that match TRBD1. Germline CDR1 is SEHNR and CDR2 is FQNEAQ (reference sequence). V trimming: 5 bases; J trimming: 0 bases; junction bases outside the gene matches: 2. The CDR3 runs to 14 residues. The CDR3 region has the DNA TGTGCCAGCAGCCGGGACAGGATGAACACTGAAGCTTTCTTT. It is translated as CASSRDRMNTEAFF.

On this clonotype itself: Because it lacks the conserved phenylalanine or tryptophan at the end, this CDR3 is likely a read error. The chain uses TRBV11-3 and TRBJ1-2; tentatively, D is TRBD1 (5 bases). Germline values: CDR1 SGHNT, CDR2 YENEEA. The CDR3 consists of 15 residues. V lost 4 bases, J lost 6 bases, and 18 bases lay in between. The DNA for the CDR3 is TGTGCCAGCAGCTGGCGGGGCAGTGGTTGGCATGGCTACACCCTC. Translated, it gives CASSWRGSGWHGYTL.

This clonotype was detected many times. In nucleotides, the CDR3 is TGTGCCAGCAGTGAGCCGGACAGGTCGGTTGGCTACACCTTC. Its translation is CASSEPDRSVGYTF. The chain couples TRBV25-1 to TRBJ1-2; 7 bases line up with TRBD1. This CDR3 comprises 14 residues. Germline trimming cut 3 bases from V and 7 bases from J; bases unmatched to any gene: 8. Germline CDR1 reads MGHDK; CDR2 reads SYGVNS.

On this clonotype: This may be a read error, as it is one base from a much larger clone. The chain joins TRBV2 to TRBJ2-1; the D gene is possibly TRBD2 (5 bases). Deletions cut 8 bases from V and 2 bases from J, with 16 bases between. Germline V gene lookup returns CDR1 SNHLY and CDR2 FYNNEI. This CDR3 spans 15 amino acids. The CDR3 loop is CASVNNSGPYNEQFF. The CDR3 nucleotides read TGTGCCAGCGTAAATAACAGCGGACCCTACAATGAGCAGTTCTTC.

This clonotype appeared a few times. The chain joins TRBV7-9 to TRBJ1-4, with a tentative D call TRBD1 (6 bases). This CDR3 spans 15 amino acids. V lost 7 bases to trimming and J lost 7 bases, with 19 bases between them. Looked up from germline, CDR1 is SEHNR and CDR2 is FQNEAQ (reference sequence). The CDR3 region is CASTSEGVKGEKLFF. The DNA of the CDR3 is TGTGCCAGCACCTCAGAGGGGGTGAAGGGTGAAAAACTGTTTTTT.